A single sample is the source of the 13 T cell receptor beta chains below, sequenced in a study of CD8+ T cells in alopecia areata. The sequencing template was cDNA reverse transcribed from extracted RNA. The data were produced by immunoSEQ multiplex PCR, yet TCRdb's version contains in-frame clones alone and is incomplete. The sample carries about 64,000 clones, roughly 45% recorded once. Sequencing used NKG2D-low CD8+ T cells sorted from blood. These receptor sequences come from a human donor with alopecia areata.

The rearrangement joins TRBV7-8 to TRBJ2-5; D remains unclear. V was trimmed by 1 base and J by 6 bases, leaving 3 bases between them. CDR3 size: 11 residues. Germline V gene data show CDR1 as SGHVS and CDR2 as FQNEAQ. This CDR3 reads CASSLGKTQYF. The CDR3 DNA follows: TGTGCCAGCAGCTTAGGGAAGACCCAGTACTTC. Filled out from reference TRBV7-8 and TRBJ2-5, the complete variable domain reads GAGVSQSPRYKVAKRGQDVALRCDPISGHVSLFWYQQALGQGPEFLTYFQNEAQLDKSGLPSDRFFAERPEGSVSTLKIQRTQQEDSAVYLCASSLGKTQYFGPGTRLLVL.

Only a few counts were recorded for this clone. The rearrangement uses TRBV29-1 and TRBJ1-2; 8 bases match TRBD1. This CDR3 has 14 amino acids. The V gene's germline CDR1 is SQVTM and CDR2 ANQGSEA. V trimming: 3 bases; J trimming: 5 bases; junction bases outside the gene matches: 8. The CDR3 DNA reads TGCAGCGTTGACTCGGACAGGGAAGGATATGGCTACACCTTC. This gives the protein CSVDSDREGYGYTF.

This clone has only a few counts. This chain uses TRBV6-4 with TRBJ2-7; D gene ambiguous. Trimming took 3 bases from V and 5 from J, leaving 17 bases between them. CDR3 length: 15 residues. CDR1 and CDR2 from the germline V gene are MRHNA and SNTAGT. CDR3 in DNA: TGTGCCAGCAGTGATATGGTCCCACGAATCCACGAGCAGTACTTC. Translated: CASSDMVPRIHEQYF.

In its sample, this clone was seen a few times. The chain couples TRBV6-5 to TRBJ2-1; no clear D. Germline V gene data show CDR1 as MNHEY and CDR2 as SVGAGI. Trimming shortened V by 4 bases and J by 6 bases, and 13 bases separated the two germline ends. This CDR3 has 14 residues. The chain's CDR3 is CASSSFSNLNEQFF. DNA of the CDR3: TGTGCCAGCAGTTCATTCTCGAACCTCAATGAGCAGTTCTTC.

The CDR3 region has the DNA TGTGCCAGCAGCCACAGGGGCGGTCAGCCCCAGCATTTT. Protein: CASSHRGGQPQHF. The chain joins TRBV9 to TRBJ1-5, with 7 bases identical to TRBD1. The CDR3 runs to 13 residues. The junction had 4 bases not matched to a gene; V was cut back by 4 bases and J by 6 bases. Germline CDR1 SGDLS, CDR2 YYNGEE.

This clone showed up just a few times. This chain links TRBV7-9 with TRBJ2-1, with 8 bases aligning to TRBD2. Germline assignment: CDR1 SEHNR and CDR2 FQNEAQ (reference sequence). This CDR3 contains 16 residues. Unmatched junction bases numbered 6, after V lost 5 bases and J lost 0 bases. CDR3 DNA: TGTGCCAGCAGCGGGCGCGGGGGGACCTCCTACAATGAGCAGTTCTTC. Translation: CASSGRGGTSYNEQFF.

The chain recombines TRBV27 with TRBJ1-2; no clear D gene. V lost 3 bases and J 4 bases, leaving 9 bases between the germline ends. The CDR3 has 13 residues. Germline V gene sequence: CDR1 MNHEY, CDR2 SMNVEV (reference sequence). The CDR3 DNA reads TGTGCCAGCAGTTTTTCCCGGGGCTATGGCTACACCTTC. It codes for CASSFSRGYGYTF.

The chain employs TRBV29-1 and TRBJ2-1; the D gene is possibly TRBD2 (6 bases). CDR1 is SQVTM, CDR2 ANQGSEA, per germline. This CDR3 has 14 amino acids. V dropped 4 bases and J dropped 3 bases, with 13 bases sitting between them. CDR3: CSVGTGEVYNEQFF. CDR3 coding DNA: TGCAGCGTTGGGACGGGGGAGGTCTACAATGAGCAGTTCTTC.

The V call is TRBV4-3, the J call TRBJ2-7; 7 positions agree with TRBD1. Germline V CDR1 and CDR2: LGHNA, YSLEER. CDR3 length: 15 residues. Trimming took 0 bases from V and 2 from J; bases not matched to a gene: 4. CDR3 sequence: CASSQEGTDTYEQYF. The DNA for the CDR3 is TGCGCCAGCAGCCAAGAAGGGACAGACACCTACGAGCAGTACTTC.

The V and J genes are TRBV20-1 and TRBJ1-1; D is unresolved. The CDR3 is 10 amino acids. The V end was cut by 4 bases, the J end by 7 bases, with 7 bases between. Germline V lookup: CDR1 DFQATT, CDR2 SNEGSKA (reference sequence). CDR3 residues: CSATRVEAFF. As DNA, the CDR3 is TGCAGTGCTACGAGGGTTGAAGCTTTCTTT.

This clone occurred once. For the CDR3, the DNA is TGTGCCAGCAGTTACCAAGAGACCCAGTACTTC. Protein: CASSYQETQYF. V is TRBV11-2 and J is TRBJ2-5; D not certain. Germline V gene sequence: CDR1 SGHAT, CDR2 FQNNGV. The CDR3 spans 11 residues. Deletions cut 6 bases from V and 0 bases from J, with 2 bases between.

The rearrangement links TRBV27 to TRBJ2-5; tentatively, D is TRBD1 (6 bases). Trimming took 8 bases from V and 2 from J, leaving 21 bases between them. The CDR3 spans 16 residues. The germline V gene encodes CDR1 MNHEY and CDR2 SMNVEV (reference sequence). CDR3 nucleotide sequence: TGTGCCAGCCATGGTGGTGGGGGCGGGCGGCAAGAGACCCAGTACTTC. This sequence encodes CASHGGGGGRQETQYF.

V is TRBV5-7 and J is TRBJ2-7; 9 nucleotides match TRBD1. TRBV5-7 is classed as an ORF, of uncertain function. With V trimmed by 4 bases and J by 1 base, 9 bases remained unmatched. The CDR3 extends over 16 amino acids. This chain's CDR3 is CASSAEPGQGSYEQYF. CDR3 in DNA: TGTGCCAGCAGCGCAGAACCGGGACAGGGATCCTACGAGCAGTACTTC.